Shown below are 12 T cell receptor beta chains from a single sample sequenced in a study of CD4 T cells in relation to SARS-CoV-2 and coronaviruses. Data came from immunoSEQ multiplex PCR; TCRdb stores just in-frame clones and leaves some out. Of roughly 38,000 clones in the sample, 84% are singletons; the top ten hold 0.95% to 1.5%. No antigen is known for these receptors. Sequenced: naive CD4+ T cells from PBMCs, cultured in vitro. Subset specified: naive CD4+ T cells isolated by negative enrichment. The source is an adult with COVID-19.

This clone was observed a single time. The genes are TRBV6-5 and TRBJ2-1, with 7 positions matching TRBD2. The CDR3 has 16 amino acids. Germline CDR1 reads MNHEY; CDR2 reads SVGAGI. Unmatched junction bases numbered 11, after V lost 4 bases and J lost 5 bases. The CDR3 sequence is CASSSQVAGVDNEQFF. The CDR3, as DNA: TGTGCCAGCAGTTCCCAAGTAGCGGGCGTAGACAATGAGCAGTTCTTC.

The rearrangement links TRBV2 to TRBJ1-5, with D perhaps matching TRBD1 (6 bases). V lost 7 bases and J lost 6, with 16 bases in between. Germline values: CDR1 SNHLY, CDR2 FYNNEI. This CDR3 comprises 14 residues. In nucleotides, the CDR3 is TGTGCCAGCATGGGGGCGCAGGGTACTCAGCCCCAGCATTTT. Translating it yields CASMGAQGTQPQHF.

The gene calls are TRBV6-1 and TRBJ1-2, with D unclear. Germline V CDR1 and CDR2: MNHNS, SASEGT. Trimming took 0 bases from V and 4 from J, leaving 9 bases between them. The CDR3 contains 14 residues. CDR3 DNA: TGTGCCAGCAGTGAAGCGGGCACTTCCTATGGCTACACCTTC. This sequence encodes CASSEAGTSYGYTF.

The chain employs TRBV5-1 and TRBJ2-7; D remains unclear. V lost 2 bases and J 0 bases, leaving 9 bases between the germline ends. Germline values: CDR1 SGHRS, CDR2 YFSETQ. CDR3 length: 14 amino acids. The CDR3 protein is CASSFSPSSYEQYF. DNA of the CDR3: TGCGCCAGCAGCTTTAGCCCCAGCTCCTACGAGCAGTACTTC.

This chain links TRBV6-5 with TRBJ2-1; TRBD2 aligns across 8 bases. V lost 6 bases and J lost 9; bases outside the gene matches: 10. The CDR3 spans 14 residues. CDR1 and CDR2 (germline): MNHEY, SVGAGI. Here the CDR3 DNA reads TGTGCCAGCAGAGGAAGCGGGAGAGGTGGTGAGCAGTTCTTC. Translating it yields CASRGSGRGGEQFF.

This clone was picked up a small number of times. CDR3 region: CASTFVNTIYF. CDR3 in DNA: TGTGCCAGCACCTTTGTAAACACCATATATTTT. The rearrangement joins TRBV7-9 to TRBJ1-3; D gene unclear. This CDR3 has 11 residues. Trimming stripped 7 bases from V and 6 bases from J, with 7 bases between. From germline, CDR1 is SEHNR and CDR2 FQNEAQ (reference sequence).

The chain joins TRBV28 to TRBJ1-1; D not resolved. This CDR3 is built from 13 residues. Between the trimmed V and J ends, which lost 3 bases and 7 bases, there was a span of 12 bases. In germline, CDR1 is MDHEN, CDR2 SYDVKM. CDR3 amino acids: CASSLEGSVEAFF. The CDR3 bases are TGTGCCAGCAGTTTGGAGGGCTCCGTTGAAGCTTTCTTT.

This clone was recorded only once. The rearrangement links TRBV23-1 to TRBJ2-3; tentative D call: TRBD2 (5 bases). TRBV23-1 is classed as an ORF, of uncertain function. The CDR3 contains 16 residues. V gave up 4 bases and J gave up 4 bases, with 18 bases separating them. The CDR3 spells CASSPRAGAYSDTQYF. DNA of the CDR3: TGCGCCAGCAGTCCTCGCGCGGGCGCCTATTCAGATACGCAGTATTTT.

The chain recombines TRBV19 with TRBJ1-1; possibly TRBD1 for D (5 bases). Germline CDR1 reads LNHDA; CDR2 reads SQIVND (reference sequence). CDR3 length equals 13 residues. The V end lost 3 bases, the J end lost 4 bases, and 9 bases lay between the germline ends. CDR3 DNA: TGTGCCAGTAGTATTAGGAGGGGCACTGAAGCTTTCTTT. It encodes CASSIRRGTEAFF.

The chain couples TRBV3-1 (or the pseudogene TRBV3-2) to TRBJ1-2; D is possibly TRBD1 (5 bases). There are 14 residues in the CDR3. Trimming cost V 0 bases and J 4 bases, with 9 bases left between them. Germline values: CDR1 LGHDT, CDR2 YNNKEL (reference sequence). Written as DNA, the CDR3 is TGTGCCAGCAGCCAAGATCCAGGGACCTATGGCTACACCTTC. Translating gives CASSQDPGTYGYTF.

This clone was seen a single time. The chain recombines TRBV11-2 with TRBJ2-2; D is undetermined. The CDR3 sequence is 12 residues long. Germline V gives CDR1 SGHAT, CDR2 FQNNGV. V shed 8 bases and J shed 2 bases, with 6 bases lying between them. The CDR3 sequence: CASESNTGELFF. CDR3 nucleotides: TGTGCCAGCGAGTCCAACACCGGGGAGCTGTTTTTT.

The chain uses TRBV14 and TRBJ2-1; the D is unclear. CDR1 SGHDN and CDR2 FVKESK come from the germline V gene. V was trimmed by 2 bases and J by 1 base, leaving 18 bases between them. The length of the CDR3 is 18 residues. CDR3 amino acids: CASSQNRELKGSYNEQFF. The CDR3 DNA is TGTGCCAGCAGCCAAAATCGCGAGCTTAAGGGATCCTACAATGAGCAGTTCTTC.